The rows below give T cell receptor beta chains drawn from one sample of a study of shared clonotypes between healthy human individuals. Sequencing was performed with immunoSEQ multiplex PCR; in TCRdb, only in-frame clones are kept and a portion is missing. The table has about 2.3 million clones, about nine tenths seen once; the top ten hold 0.37%. The sequencing sample was made of naive CD4+ T cells from PBMCs. These receptors were collected from a man younger than 35 in good health. Some clones in this sample may be carry-over from other donors' samples. Both conserved end residues are part of each CDR3. Fields, in order: CDR3 length, J gene, V gene, CDR3 protein.

len: 14; j_gene: TRBJ2-3; v_gene: TRBV7-7; CDR3aa: CASSLDHNTDTQYF
len: 16; j_gene: TRBJ2-1; v_gene: TRBV18; CDR3aa: CASSPALAGGHNEQFF
len: 15; j_gene: TRBJ1-2; v_gene: TRBV5-1; CDR3aa: CASSLGTVNNYGYTF
len: 15; j_gene: TRBJ2-4; v_gene: TRBV28; CDR3aa: CASTWDGLAKNIQYF
len: 16; j_gene: TRBJ2-7; v_gene: TRBV14; CDR3aa: CASSPLGQSRSYEQYF
len: 15; j_gene: TRBJ1-5; v_gene: TRBV28; CDR3aa: CASSSQPHSNQPQHF
len: 15; j_gene: TRBJ1-5; v_gene: TRBV7-9; CDR3aa: CASSYTTGNNQPQHF
len: 13; j_gene: TRBJ2-5; v_gene: TRBV25-1; CDR3aa: CASFGRDQETQYF
len: 16; j_gene: TRBJ2-3; v_gene: TRBV11-2; CDR3aa: CASSLASLALTDTQYF
len: 15; j_gene: TRBJ2-3; v_gene: TRBV9; CDR3aa: CASTSAGGSTDTQYF
len: 13; j_gene: TRBJ2-7; v_gene: TRBV21-1; CDR3aa: CASRPGHHYEQYF
len: 13; j_gene: TRBJ2-5; v_gene: TRBV5-1; CDR3aa: CASSFDREETQYF
len: 13; j_gene: TRBJ2-7; v_gene: TRBV11-1; CDR3aa: CASSDRGSYEQYF
len: 15; j_gene: TRBJ1-4; v_gene: TRBV5-1; CDR3aa: CASSWGRSDNEKLFF
len: 16; j_gene: TRBJ1-3; v_gene: TRBV5-1; CDR3aa: CASSTGTQSSGNTIYF
len: 16; j_gene: TRBJ1-3; v_gene: TRBV9; CDR3aa: CASSYTAGPEGDTIYF
len: 15; j_gene: TRBJ2-7; v_gene: TRBV5-1; CDR3aa: CASSLAVLESYEQYF
len: 19; j_gene: TRBJ2-1; v_gene: TRBV7-3; CDR3aa: CASSSPSRRGSNSYNEQFF
len: 14; j_gene: TRBJ1-2; v_gene: TRBV19; CDR3aa: CASTEPYPNYGYTF
len: 14; j_gene: TRBJ2-7; v_gene: TRBV5-1; CDR3aa: CASSLYGASLEQYF